Listed below are T cell receptor beta chains from one sample, sequenced in a study of T cells in Graves' hyperthyroidism and ophthalmopathy. In TCRdb, the multiplex PCR reads were re-called with MiXCR into one record per CDR3 protein. The sample includes around 420,000 distinct CDR3 sequences, around 14% seen only once; the top ten take 14%. Material: blood. These receptors were collected from a woman in her late teens or twenties with Graves' hyperthyroidism. Each CDR3 is given without its conserved first and last residue.

V gene,J gene,CDR3 protein
TRBV5-6,TRBJ1-1,ASSDKRGLPEAF
TRBV2,TRBJ2-1,ASRGILSNEQF
TRBV15,TRBJ2-5,ATRPNPGQKYQETQY
TRBV24-1,TRBJ2-5,ATSDRKYQETQY
TRBV27,TRBJ1-2,ASGRRGSNYGYT
TRBV18,TRBJ2-5,ASSPDLISSGTQETQY
TRBV6-5,TRBJ1-1,ASSYPGGIGEAF
TRBV7-9,TRBJ2-5,ASSSALRQGETQY
TRBV7-9,TRBJ2-7,ASSWDAGGQQY
TRBV5-8,TRBJ2-1,ASSEGLAGGPSYNEQF
TRBV4-1,TRBJ2-1,ASSRQGHNEQF
TRBV13,TRBJ2-1,ASSLGGTYNEQF
TRBV7-9,TRBJ2-7,ASSGRSHFSYEQY
TRBV5-6,TRBJ2-1,ASVGRGRAGYYNEQF
TRBV11-2,TRBJ2-5,ASSPRLAGVETQY
TRBV28,TRBJ1-5,AGSPMTGGIFGNQPQH
TRBV20-1,TRBJ1-5,SARVTTDVNQPQH
TRBV28,TRBJ2-7,ASSLENEQY
TRBV6-1,TRBJ1-5,ASINGGGSQPQH
TRBV7-3,TRBJ2-1,ASSSSLTSGRANEQF
TRBV18,TRBJ1-1,ASCTGENTEAF
TRBV5-6,TRBJ1-2,ASSLVASGYGYT
TRBV5-6,TRBJ1-5,ASSLYKGSLGGNQPQH
TRBV4-3,TRBJ1-2,ASSQVQGLTGYT
TRBV7-2,TRBJ2-7,ASSFVGAYLPYEQY
TRBV15,TRBJ2-5,ATSVGDSQETQY
TRBV3-1,TRBJ2-5,ASSQAGLAAQETQY
TRBV27,TRBJ1-1,ASSFSGWTEAF
TRBV18,TRBJ1-5,ASSPTDIISNQPQH
TRBV7-2,TRBJ2-1,ASSPGGPKYNEQF
TRBV2,TRBJ1-2,ASRLSGWNYGYT
TRBV20-1,TRBJ1-1,SAGATGTNTEAF
TRBV6-5,TRBJ2-7,ASSYSKGVQHEQY
TRBV6-2/TRBV6-3,TRBJ2-3,ASSRLADRTDTQY
TRBV20-1,TRBJ2-2,SARDRRQGFNTGELF
TRBV28,TRBJ1-4,ASSMGLFNEKLF
TRBV6-1,TRBJ2-7,ASSRSTGGEQY
TRBV9,TRBJ1-1,ASSPHPGALNTEAF
TRBV13,TRBJ2-7,ASSTGNYEQY
TRBV5-6,TRBJ2-7,ASSLTRGSSYEQY